This T cell receptor beta chain is drawn from a study of CD8 T cells in Susac syndrome. Reverse transcription of roughly 0.45 to 1 ug RNA was carried out with random hexamers. TCRdb reprocessed the immunoSEQ multiplex PCR reads with MiXCR, giving one entry per CDR3 protein. The table lists 170,000 or so distinct CDR3 sequences, roughly 92% of them singletons, with approximately 0.09% in the top ten. The germline gives CDR1 SEHNR, CDR2 FQNEAQ (reference sequence). The CDR3 is 14 residues long. V was clipped by 1 base and J by 11 bases, with 17 bases between them. The rearrangement uses TRBV7-9 and TRBJ1-1; D not resolved. This receptor was obtained from a human donor with multiple sclerosis. Sequencing used CD4+ T cells from PBMCs. The chain's CDR3 is CASSLVSGLSEAFF. Written as DNA, the CDR3 is TGTGCCAGCAGCTTAGTTAGCGGGCTCTCAGAGGCTTTCTTT. Drawing the rest from reference TRBV7-9 and TRBJ1-1, the complete variable domain is DTGVSQNPRHKITKRGQNVTFRCDPISEHNRLYWYRQTLGQGPEFLTYFQNEAQLEKSRLLSDRFSAERPKGSFSTLEIQRTEQGDSAMYLCASSLVSGLSEAFFGQGTRLTVV.